Included here is one TCR beta chain sequence, with context. Naive CD8 cells lacked CD45RO and underwent positive selection for CCR7, leaving out terminally differentiated effector memory CD45RA+ cells. The assay was immunoSEQ multiplex PCR, and TCRdb's table has in-frame clones only and misses some. The repertoire holds some 740,000 clones, with 90% to 95% as singletons. This sample is drawn from a study of shared clonotypes between healthy human individuals. Trimming removed 0 bases from V and 0 bases from J, with 18 bases in between. The CDR3 extends over 19 amino acids. Germline V lookup: CDR1 MGHRA, CDR2 YSYEKL.

The receptor's source is a man between 25 and 39 years old in good health. The sample comprised naive CD8+ T cells sorted from blood. The chain links TRBV4-1 to TRBJ2-4; no firm D call. The CDR3 bases are TGCGCCAGCAGCCAAGACGCGCCAGAGACTTCGCTAGCCAAAAACATTCAGTACTTC. Translated, it gives CASSQDAPETSLAKNIQYF.